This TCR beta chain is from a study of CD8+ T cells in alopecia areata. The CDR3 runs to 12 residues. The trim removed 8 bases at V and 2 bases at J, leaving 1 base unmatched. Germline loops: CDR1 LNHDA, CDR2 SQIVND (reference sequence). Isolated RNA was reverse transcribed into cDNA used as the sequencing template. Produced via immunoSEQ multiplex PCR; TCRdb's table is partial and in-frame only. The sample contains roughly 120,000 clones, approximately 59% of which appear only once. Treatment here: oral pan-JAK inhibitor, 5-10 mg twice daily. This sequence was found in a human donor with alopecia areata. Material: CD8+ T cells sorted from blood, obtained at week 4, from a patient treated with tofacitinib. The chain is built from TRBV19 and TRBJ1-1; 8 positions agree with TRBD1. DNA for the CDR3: TGTGCCAGTGACAGGGGCAACACTGAAGCTTTCTTT. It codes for CASDRGNTEAFF.